This TCR beta chain was captured by sequencing in a study of technical replicates of blood from a handful of donors. Per the germline V gene, CDR1 is SGHRS and CDR2 is YFSETQ. The CDR3 loop spans 12 amino acids. V lost 4 bases and J 7 bases, leaving 11 bases between the germline ends. The method was immunoSEQ multiplex PCR; TCRdb's version includes in-frame clones alone and lacks a portion of them. The data show approximately 9,000 clones, 91% seen once. This sequence was found in a human donor in good health. Sequenced: PBMCs. The chain uses TRBV5-1 and TRBJ1-2; weak D call: TRBD1 (6 bases). The CDR3 nucleotides read TGCGCCAGCAGCACGGGACAATCTGGCTACACCTTC. Amino acids: CASSTGQSGYTF.